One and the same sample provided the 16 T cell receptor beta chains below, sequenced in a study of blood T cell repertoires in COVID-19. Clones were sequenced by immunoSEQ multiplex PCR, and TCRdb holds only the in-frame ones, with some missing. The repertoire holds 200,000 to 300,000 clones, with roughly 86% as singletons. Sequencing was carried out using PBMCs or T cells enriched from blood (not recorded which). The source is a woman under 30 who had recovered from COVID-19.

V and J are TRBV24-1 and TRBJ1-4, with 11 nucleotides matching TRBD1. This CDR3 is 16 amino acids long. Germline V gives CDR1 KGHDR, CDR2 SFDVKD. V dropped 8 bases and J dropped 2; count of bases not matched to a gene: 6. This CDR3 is CATTWTGGGTNEKLFF. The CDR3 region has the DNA TGTGCCACCACATGGACAGGGGGCGGTACTAATGAAAAACTGTTTTTT.

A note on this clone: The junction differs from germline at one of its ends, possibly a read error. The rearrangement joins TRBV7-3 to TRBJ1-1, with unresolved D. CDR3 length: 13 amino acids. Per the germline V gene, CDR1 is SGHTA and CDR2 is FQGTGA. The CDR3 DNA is TGTGCCAGCAGCTTAGGAGGGAACGCTGAAGCTTTCTTT. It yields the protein CASSLGGNAEAFF.

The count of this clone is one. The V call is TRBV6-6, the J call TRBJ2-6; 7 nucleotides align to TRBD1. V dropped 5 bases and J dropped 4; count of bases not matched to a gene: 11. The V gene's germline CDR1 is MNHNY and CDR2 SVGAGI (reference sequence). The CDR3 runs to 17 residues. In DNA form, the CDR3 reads TGTGCCAGCAGTCTGGTTGCAGGGGGATCCGGGGCCAACGTCCTGACTTTC. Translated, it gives CASSLVAGGSGANVLTF.

The DNA of the CDR3 is TGTGCCAGCAGCTTAGATTGGGCAGGGGGAACAGATACGCAGTATTTT. Translated, it gives CASSLDWAGGTDTQYF. V is TRBV11-3 and J is TRBJ2-3; 7 bases match TRBD1. Germline trimming cut 0 bases from V and 3 bases from J; bases unmatched to any gene: 6. Germline CDR1 and CDR2: SGHNT and YENEEA. The length of the CDR3 is 16 residues.

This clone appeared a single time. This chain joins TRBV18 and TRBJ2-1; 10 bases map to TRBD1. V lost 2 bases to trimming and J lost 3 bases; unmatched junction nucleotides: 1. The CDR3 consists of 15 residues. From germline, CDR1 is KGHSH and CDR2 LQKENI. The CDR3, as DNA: TGTGCCAGCTCACCAAGGGACAGGGGCTACAATGAGCAGTTCTTC. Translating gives CASSPRDRGYNEQFF. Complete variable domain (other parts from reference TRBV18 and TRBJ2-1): NAGVMQNPRHLVRRRGQEARLRCSPMKGHSHVYWYRQLPEEGLKFMVYLQKENIIDESGMPKERFSAEFPKEGPSILRIQQVVRGDSAAYFCASSPRDRGYNEQFFGPGTRLTVL.

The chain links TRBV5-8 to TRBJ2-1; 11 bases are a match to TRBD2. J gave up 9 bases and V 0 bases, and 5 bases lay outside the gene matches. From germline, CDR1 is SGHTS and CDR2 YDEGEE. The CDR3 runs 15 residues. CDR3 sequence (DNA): TGTGCCAGCAGCTTGGTTGGGACTAGCGGCGGTGAGCAGTTCTTC. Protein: CASSLVGTSGGEQFF.

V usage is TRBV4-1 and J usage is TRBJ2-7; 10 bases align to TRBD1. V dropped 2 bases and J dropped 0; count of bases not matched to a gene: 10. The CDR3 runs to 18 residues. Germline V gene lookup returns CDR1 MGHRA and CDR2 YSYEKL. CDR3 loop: CASSQRSRDRGFSYEQYF. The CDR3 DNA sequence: TGCGCCAGCAGCCAAAGATCCCGGGACAGGGGCTTCTCCTACGAGCAGTACTTC.

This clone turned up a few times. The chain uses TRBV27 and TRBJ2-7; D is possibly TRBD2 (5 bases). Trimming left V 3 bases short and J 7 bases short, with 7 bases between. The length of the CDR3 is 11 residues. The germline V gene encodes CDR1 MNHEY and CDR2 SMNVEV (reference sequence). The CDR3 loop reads CASSFREEQYF. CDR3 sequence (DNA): TGTGCCAGCAGTTTTCGGGAAGAGCAGTACTTC.

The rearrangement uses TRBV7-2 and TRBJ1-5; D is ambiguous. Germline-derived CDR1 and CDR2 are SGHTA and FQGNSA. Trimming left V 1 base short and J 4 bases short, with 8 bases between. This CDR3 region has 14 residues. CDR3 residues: CASSLVGANQPQHF. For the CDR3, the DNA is TGTGCCAGCAGCTTAGTTGGAGCTAATCAGCCCCAGCATTTT.

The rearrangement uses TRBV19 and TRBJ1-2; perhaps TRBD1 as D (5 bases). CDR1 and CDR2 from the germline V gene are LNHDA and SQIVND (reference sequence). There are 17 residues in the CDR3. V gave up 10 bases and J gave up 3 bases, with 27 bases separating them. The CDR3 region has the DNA TGTGCCACCCCCCCAAACCTTTTAAAACAGGTAGACTATGGCTACACCTTC. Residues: CATPPNLLKQVDYGYTF.

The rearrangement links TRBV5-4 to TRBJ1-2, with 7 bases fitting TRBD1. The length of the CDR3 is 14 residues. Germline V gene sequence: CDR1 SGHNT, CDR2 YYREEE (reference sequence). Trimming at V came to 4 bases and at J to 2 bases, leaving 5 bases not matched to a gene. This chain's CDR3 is CASSVGQLNYGYTF. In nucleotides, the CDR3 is TGTGCCAGCAGCGTGGGACAGCTCAACTATGGCTACACCTTC.

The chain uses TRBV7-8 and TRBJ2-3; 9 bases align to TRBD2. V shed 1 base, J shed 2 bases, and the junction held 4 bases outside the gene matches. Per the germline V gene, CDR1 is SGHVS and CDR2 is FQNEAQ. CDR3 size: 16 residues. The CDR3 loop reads CASSLVAGGNTDTQYF. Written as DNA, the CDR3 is TGTGCCAGCAGCTTAGTGGCGGGGGGGAACACAGATACGCAGTATTTT.

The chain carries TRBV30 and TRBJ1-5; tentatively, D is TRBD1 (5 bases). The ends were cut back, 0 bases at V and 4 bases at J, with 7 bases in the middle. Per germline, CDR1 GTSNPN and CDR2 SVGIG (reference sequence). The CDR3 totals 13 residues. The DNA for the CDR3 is TGTGCCTGGAGTGTGACAGTTAATCAGCCCCAGCATTTT. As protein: CAWSVTVNQPQHF.

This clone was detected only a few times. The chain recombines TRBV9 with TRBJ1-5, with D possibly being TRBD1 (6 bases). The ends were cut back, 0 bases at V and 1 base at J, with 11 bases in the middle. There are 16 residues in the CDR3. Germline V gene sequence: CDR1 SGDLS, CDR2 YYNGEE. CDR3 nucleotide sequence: TGTGCCAGCAGCGTAGGCCCAGGGGCGAGCAATCAGCCCCAGCATTTT. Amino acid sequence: CASSVGPGASNQPQHF.

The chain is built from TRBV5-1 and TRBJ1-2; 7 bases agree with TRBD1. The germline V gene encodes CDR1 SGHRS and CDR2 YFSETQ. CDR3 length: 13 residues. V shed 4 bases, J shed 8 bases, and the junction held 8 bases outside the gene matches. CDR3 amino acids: CASSQDRVGGYTF. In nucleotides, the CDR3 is TGCGCCAGCAGCCAAGACAGGGTAGGCGGCTACACCTTC.

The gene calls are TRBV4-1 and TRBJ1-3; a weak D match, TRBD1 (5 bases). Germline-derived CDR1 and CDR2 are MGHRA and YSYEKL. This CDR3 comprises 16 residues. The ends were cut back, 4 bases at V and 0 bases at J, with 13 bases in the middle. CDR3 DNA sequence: TGCGCCAGCAGCCTCGTATCGACAGCCTCTGGAAACACCATATATTTT. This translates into CASSLVSTASGNTIYF.